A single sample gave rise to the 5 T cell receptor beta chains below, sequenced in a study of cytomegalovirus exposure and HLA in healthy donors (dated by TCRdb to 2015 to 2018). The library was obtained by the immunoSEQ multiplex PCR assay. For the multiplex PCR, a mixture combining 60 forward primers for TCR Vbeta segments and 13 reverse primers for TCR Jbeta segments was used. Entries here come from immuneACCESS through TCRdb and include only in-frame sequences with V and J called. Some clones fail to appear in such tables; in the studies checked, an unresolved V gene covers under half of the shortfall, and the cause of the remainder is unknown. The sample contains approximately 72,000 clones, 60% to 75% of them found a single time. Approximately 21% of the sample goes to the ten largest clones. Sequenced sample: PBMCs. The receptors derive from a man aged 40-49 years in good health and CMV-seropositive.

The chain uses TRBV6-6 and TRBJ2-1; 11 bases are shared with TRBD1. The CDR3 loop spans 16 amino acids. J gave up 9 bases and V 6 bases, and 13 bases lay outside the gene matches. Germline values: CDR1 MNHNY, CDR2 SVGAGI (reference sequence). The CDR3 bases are TGTGCCAGCAGCCCCGGGACAGGGGGTCGTGTGGGTGAGCAGTTCTTC. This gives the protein CASSPGTGGRVGEQFF.

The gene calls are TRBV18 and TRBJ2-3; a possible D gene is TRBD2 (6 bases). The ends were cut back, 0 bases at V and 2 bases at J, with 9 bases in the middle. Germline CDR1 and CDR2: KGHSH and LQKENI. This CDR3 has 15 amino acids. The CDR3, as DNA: TGTGCCAGCTCACCACCCGCGGACTACACAGATACGCAGTATTTT. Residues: CASSPPADYTDTQYF.

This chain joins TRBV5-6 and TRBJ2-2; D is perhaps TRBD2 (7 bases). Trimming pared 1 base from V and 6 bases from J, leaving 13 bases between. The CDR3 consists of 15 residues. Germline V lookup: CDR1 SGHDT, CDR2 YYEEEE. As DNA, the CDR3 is TGTGCCAGCAGCTTGTTGTGGGGGGGCCCCGGGGAGCTGTTTTTT. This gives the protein CASSLLWGGPGELFF.

CDR3 sequence: CASTTGTIREQYF. The CDR3 region has the DNA TGTGCCAGCACGACAGGGACGATCCGCGAGCAGTACTTC. This chain joins TRBV19 and TRBJ2-7, with 7 bases identical to TRBD1. From germline, CDR1 is LNHDA and CDR2 SQIVND (reference sequence). V was pared by 9 bases and J by 6 bases, with 11 bases of the junction left unmatched. The CDR3 runs to 13 residues.

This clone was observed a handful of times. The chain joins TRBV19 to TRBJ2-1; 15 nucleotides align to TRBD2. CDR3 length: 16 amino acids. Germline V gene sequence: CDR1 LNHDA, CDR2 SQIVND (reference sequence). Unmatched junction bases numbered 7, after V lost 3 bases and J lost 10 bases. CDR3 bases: TGTGCCAGTAGTATCAGGACTAGCGGGGGGGCAGGAGAGCAGTTCTTC. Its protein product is CASSIRTSGGAGEQFF.